Listed here are 21 T cell receptor beta chains from one sample, sequenced in a study of technical replicates of blood from several donors. The data were produced by immunoSEQ multiplex PCR, yet TCRdb's version contains in-frame clones alone and is incomplete. The table includes around 92,000 clones, nearly 97% detected once. The sample was T cells isolated from PBMCs. The receptors shown here come from a human donor in good health.

The gene calls are TRBV25-1 and TRBJ2-3, with no clear D. The V and J ends lost 3 bases and 2 bases respectively, with 9 bases between them. This CDR3 comprises 14 residues. CDR1 and CDR2 (germline): MGHDK, SYGVNS. CDR3 residues: CASSDSSLTDTQYF. The CDR3 DNA reads as TGTGCCAGCAGTGACTCCTCCCTCACAGATACGCAGTATTTT.

The J gene is TRBJ2-2, the V gene TRBV19; 10 bases are a match to TRBD2. The CDR3 runs to 17 residues. CDR1 is LNHDA, CDR2 SQIVND, per germline (reference sequence). With V trimmed by 10 bases and J by 4 bases, 15 bases remained unmatched. This chain's CDR3 is CATTGPSLAGGTGELFF. The CDR3 DNA follows: TGTGCCACCACCGGACCCTCATTAGCGGGGGGCACCGGGGAGCTGTTTTTT.

V and J are TRBV19 and TRBJ2-3; 9 positions agree with TRBD2. The CDR3 length is 15 residues. CDR1 and CDR2 from the germline V gene are LNHDA and SQIVND (reference sequence). The V gene end was trimmed by 6 bases and the J gene end by 4 bases; junction bases not matched to a gene: 8. CDR3 coding DNA: TGTGCCAGTAGGACAGCGGGGGGCAGGGCAGATACGCAGTATTTT. Its protein product is CASRTAGGRADTQYF.

This clone was recorded only once. V usage is TRBV28 and J usage is TRBJ1-1, with 8 positions matching TRBD1. The V gene's germline CDR1 is MDHEN and CDR2 SYDVKM. This CDR3 region has 15 residues. The ends lost 4 bases at V and 1 base at J; junction bases unmatched: 5. The CDR3 nucleotides are TGTGCCAGCAGTTCCCCCAGGGGGCCGAACACTGAAGCTTTCTTT. As protein: CASSSPRGPNTEAFF.

The V call is TRBV7-9, the J call TRBJ2-7; the match to TRBD2 covers 11 bases. The germline V gene has CDR1 SEHNR and CDR2 FQNEAQ (reference sequence). The CDR3 loop spans 16 amino acids. Trimming removed 1 base from V and 2 bases from J; junction bases left unmatched: 4. The CDR3 here is CASSLVGLAEPYEQYF. CDR3 DNA sequence: TGTGCCAGCAGCTTAGTGGGACTAGCGGAACCCTACGAGCAGTACTTC.

V usage is TRBV27 and J usage is TRBJ1-1; 10 nucleotides align to TRBD1. The V segment lost 5 bases and the J segment 1 base; nucleotides outside the gene matches: 13. CDR3 length: 18 amino acids. From germline, CDR1 is MNHEY and CDR2 SMNVEV (reference sequence). CDR3 sequence (DNA): TGTGCCAGCAGTCCTGGGACAGGGGTCCCCCCGCGGAACACTGAAGCTTTCTTT. Its protein is CASSPGTGVPPRNTEAFF.

The chain joins TRBV5-3 to TRBJ1-1; the D is unclear. TRBV5-3 is classed as an ORF, of uncertain function. The length of the CDR3 is 16 residues. V was pared by 0 bases and J by 0 bases, with 12 bases between. The CDR3 loop is CARSLVLSVLNTEAFF. The CDR3 nucleotides are TGTGCCAGAAGCTTGGTCTTATCCGTTCTGAACACTGAAGCTTTCTTT.

In this sample, this clone turned up once. The chain carries TRBV2 and TRBJ1-5; 9 nucleotides agree with TRBD1. Germline V gives CDR1 SNHLY, CDR2 FYNNEI. The CDR3 is 14 residues long. J gave up 6 bases and V 6 bases, and 6 bases lay outside the gene matches. CDR3 protein: CASRGTGLVQPQHF. Here the CDR3 DNA reads TGTGCCAGCAGAGGGACAGGGTTGGTTCAGCCCCAGCATTTT.

V gene TRBV7-9 combines with J gene TRBJ2-3; 7 nucleotides align to TRBD1. With 5 bases clipped from V and 2 bases from J, the junction kept 7 bases outside the gene matches. In germline, CDR1 is SEHNR, CDR2 FQNEAQ (reference sequence). The CDR3 runs 15 residues. The chain's CDR3 is CASSPGQHHTDTQYF. The CDR3 DNA reads TGTGCCAGCAGCCCGGGACAGCACCACACAGATACGCAGTATTTT.

The chain has TRBV4-1 and TRBJ2-7; TRBD2 matches at 7 bases. Germline V lookup: CDR1 MGHRA, CDR2 YSYEKL. This CDR3 comprises 16 residues. V lost 0 bases to trimming and J lost 1 base; unmatched junction nucleotides: 6. Here the CDR3 DNA reads TGCGCCAGCAGCCAAGAGTGGGGCGGGAGATCCTACGAGCAGTACTTC. This encodes CASSQEWGGRSYEQYF.

The rearrangement uses TRBV9 and TRBJ2-3; 8 bases are a match to TRBD2. CDR1 and CDR2 (germline): SGDLS, YYNGEE. The CDR3 has 16 residues. The J segment lost 5 bases and the V segment lost 0 bases, leaving 8 bases of the junction unmatched. The CDR3 DNA is TGTGCCAGCAGCGTAGTGGACGGGAGGGCGGGAGATACGCAGTATTTT. Translated, it gives CASSVVDGRAGDTQYF.

V is TRBV7-2 and J is TRBJ1-1, with a possible D match to TRBD1 (6 bases). Germline CDR1 and CDR2: SGHTA and FQGNSA. V lost 4 bases, J lost 1 base, and 22 bases lay in between. The CDR3 sequence is 18 residues long. The CDR3 loop is CASSYYRLMVDRNTEAFF. The DNA for the CDR3 is TGTGCCAGCAGCTACTACCGGCTTATGGTGGACAGGAACACTGAAGCTTTCTTT. Complete variable domain (other parts from reference TRBV7-2 and TRBJ1-1): GAGVSQSPSNKVTEKGKDVELRCDPISGHTALYWYRQSLGQGLEFLIYFQGNSAPDKSGLPSDRFSAERTGGSVSTLTIQRTQQEDSAVYLCASSYYRLMVDRNTEAFFGQGTRLTVV.

V usage is TRBV11-2 and J usage is TRBJ1-2; tentatively, D is TRBD1 (5 bases). V lost 0 bases, J lost 2 bases, and 10 bases lay in between. Germline-derived CDR1 and CDR2 are SGHAT and FQNNGV. The CDR3 loop spans 15 amino acids. The CDR3 region is CASSLDVRANYGYTF. The CDR3 region has the DNA TGTGCCAGCAGCTTAGACGTCAGGGCCAACTATGGCTACACCTTC.

This chain joins TRBV4-1 and TRBJ2-7; 13 bases align to TRBD2. Losses at the gene ends were 3 bases for V and 5 bases for J; bases not matched to a gene: 1. The CDR3 contains 14 residues. Germline V CDR1 and CDR2: MGHRA, YSYEKL. CDR3 amino acids: CASSHGTSGNEQYF. The CDR3 DNA reads as TGCGCCAGCAGCCACGGGACTAGCGGGAACGAGCAGTACTTC.

V and J are TRBV12-5 and TRBJ2-3, with a weak D call TRBD1 (6 bases). Germline V gives CDR1 LGHNT, CDR2 FRNRAP. The CDR3 runs 17 residues. Trimming removed 0 bases from V and 2 bases from J, with 15 bases in between. CDR3 DNA: TGTGCTAGTGGTTTGGTCAAGACAGGAGAGAACACAGATACGCAGTATTTT. Translation: CASGLVKTGENTDTQYF.

This rearrangement joins TRBV11-2 to TRBJ2-1; 11 positions match TRBD2. CDR1 SGHAT and CDR2 FQNNGV come from the germline V gene. Losses at the gene ends were 5 bases for V and 2 bases for J; bases not matched to a gene: 2. CDR3 length: 15 amino acids. The CDR3 sequence is CASSPGLAAYNEQFF. In nucleotides, the CDR3 is TGTGCCAGCAGCCCGGGACTAGCGGCCTACAATGAGCAGTTCTTC.

This chain links TRBV6-5 with TRBJ1-2; 7 bases match TRBD1. From germline, CDR1 is MNHEY and CDR2 SVGAGI. The CDR3 has 14 residues. After removal of 6 bases from V and 3 bases from J, the junction contained 7 bases not matched to a gene. This CDR3 is CASRGQPSYYGYTF. The CDR3, as DNA: TGTGCCAGCAGGGGACAGCCTTCCTACTATGGCTACACCTTC.

This clone has just one count. The V and J genes are TRBV6-1 and TRBJ1-4; D possibly corresponds to TRBD1 (6 bases). Trimming cost V 8 bases and J 7 bases, with 17 bases left between them. Looked up from germline, CDR1 is MNHNS and CDR2 is SASEGT. The CDR3 covers 14 residues. The CDR3 region has the DNA TGTGCCAGCGGGATCAGGGGTTGGGGTGAAAAACTGTTTTTT. Translation gives CASGIRGWGEKLFF.

This chain uses TRBV14 with TRBJ2-2; a possible D gene is TRBD2 (6 bases). Germline V gives CDR1 SGHDN, CDR2 FVKESK. V lost 5 bases, J lost 3 bases, and 13 bases lay in between. The CDR3 sequence is 15 residues long. In DNA, the CDR3 is TGTGCCAGCAGCGACGGGACTTCCTACACCGGGGAGCTGTTTTTT. It encodes CASSDGTSYTGELFF.

The chain employs TRBV9 and TRBJ1-1, with D maybe TRBD1 (6 bases). Germline-derived CDR1 and CDR2 are SGDLS and YYNGEE. Trimming cost V 3 bases and J 1 base, with 13 bases left between them. This CDR3 has 15 residues. CDR3 in amino acids: CASSAGATGNTEAFF. For the CDR3, the DNA is TGTGCCAGCAGCGCTGGAGCGACAGGGAACACTGAAGCTTTCTTT.

The chain employs TRBV29-1 and TRBJ2-2, with 7 bases identical to TRBD2. This CDR3 contains 14 residues. J lost 7 bases, V lost 5 bases, and 10 bases had no gene match. Germline lookup yields CDR1 SQVTM and CDR2 ANQGSEA. The CDR3 here is CSVRAGDSNGELFF. The CDR3 DNA reads as TGCAGCGTTCGGGCGGGAGATTCAAACGGGGAGCTGTTTTTT.